A selection of T cell receptor beta chains follows, all from one sample in a study of cytomegalovirus exposure and HLA in healthy donors. Clones were sequenced by immunoSEQ multiplex PCR, and TCRdb holds only the in-frame ones, with some missing. The repertoire holds 100,000 to 150,000 clones, with around 77% as singletons. Material for sequencing was PBMCs. The receptors shown here come from a woman in her forties in good health and CMV-seropositive. Both conserved end residues are part of each CDR3. Each record gives: clone size, J gene, D gene, V gene, CDR3 protein, CDR3 DNA. D genes are given only for firm matches. Some rows have no size entry. The others give once, few or many, or a class for an expanded clone.

clone size: -; J gene: TRBJ2-5; D gene: -; V gene: TRBV6-1; CDR3 protein: CASWRSFQETQYF; CDR3 DNA: TGTGCCAGCTGGAGGAGTTTCCAAGAGACCCAGTACTTC
clone size: -; J gene: TRBJ2-5; D gene: TRBD1; V gene: TRBV5-3; CDR3 protein: CARSLAGTGGAYRLWETQYF; CDR3 DNA: TGTGCCAGAAGCTTGGCGGGTACAGGGGGCGCATATAGATTGTGGGAGACCCAGTACTTC
clone size: -; J gene: TRBJ1-2; D gene: -; V gene: TRBV2; CDR3 protein: CASSEGAVGGYTF; CDR3 DNA: TGTGCCAGCAGTGAAGGTGCAGTTGGTGGCTACACCTTC
clone size: -; J gene: TRBJ2-1; D gene: -; V gene: TRBV19; CDR3 protein: CATQRTSSYNEQFF; CDR3 DNA: TGTGCCACACAAAGAACCAGCTCCTACAATGAGCAGTTCTTC
clone size: -; J gene: TRBJ1-1; D gene: -; V gene: TRBV2; CDR3 protein: CASLPGAEAFF; CDR3 DNA: TGTGCCAGCCTCCCGGGTGCTGAAGCTTTCTTT
clone size: -; J gene: TRBJ2-7; D gene: TRBD1; V gene: TRBV28; CDR3 protein: CASRTGGASDEQYF; CDR3 DNA: TGTGCCAGCAGGACAGGGGGCGCCTCCGACGAGCAGTACTTC
clone size: -; J gene: TRBJ2-5; D gene: TRBD2; V gene: TRBV19; CDR3 protein: CASNDPGLAGETQYF; CDR3 DNA: TGTGCCAGTAATGACCCGGGACTAGCGGGAGAGACCCAGTACTTC
clone size: -; J gene: TRBJ2-7; D gene: -; V gene: TRBV7-3; CDR3 protein: CASSLYGGASYEQYF; CDR3 DNA: TGTGCCAGCAGCTTATACGGCGGGGCGTCCTACGAGCAGTACTTC
clone size: few; J gene: TRBJ2-3; D gene: TRBD2; V gene: TRBV11-2; CDR3 protein: CASSFGTSGSRIPDTQYF; CDR3 DNA: TGTGCCAGCAGCTTCGGGACTAGCGGGAGTCGGATTCCAGATACGCAGTATTTT
clone size: -; J gene: TRBJ2-1; D gene: TRBD2; V gene: TRBV9; CDR3 protein: CASSVWGGVDEQFF; CDR3 DNA: TGTGCCAGCAGCGTATGGGGGGGGGTAGATGAGCAGTTCTTC
clone size: -; J gene: TRBJ1-5; D gene: -; V gene: TRBV2; CDR3 protein: CASRTDSNQPQHF; CDR3 DNA: TGTGCCAGCCGGACAGATAGCAATCAGCCCCAGCATTTT
clone size: -; J gene: TRBJ2-2; D gene: TRBD2; V gene: TRBV9; CDR3 protein: CASSATLAGGPDTGELFF; CDR3 DNA: TGTGCCAGCAGCGCCACACTAGCGGGAGGGCCGGACACCGGGGAGCTGTTTTTT
clone size: -; J gene: TRBJ2-3; D gene: -; V gene: TRBV2; CDR3 protein: CASSNRVLKYDTQYF; CDR3 DNA: TGTGCCAGCAGTAACAGGGTACTAAAATACGATACGCAGTATTTT
clone size: once; J gene: TRBJ1-5; D gene: -; V gene: TRBV7-3; CDR3 protein: CASSRGGPQHF; CDR3 DNA: TGTGCCAGCAGCCGGGGGGGGCCCCAGCATTTT
clone size: -; J gene: TRBJ2-7; D gene: TRBD1; V gene: TRBV30; CDR3 protein: CAWSGWDRGGGEQYF; CDR3 DNA: TGTGCCTGGAGTGGCTGGGACAGGGGGGGAGGCGAGCAGTACTTC
clone size: -; J gene: TRBJ1-3; D gene: TRBD1; V gene: TRBV7-8; CDR3 protein: CASSSRTGDASNTIYF; CDR3 DNA: TGTGCCAGCAGCTCCCGGACAGGGGACGCAAGTAACACCATATATTTT
clone size: -; J gene: TRBJ2-1; D gene: TRBD2; V gene: TRBV4-2; CDR3 protein: CASSQDMGASGISNEQFF; CDR3 DNA: TGTGCCAGCAGCCAAGATATGGGAGCTAGCGGGATATCAAATGAGCAGTTCTTC
clone size: few; J gene: TRBJ1-1; D gene: TRBD1; V gene: TRBV28; CDR3 protein: CASGWSGGTEAFF; CDR3 DNA: TGTGCCAGCGGATGGTCAGGGGGGACTGAAGCTTTCTTT
clone size: -; J gene: TRBJ2-7; D gene: TRBD2; V gene: TRBV6-5; CDR3 protein: CASKTSGSVSYEQYF; CDR3 DNA: TGTGCCAGCAAAACTAGCGGGAGTGTATCCTACGAGCAGTACTTC
clone size: few; J gene: TRBJ2-7; D gene: TRBD1; V gene: TRBV27; CDR3 protein: CASSRTGKFYEQYF; CDR3 DNA: TGTGCCAGCAGTCGGACAGGGAAATTCTACGAGCAGTACTTC
clone size: -; J gene: TRBJ1-4; D gene: TRBD1; V gene: TRBV18; CDR3 protein: CASSLRDRDYEKLFF; CDR3 DNA: TGTGCCAGCTCACTGCGGGACAGGGATTATGAAAAACTGTTTTTT
clone size: -; J gene: TRBJ1-5; D gene: TRBD1; V gene: TRBV27; CDR3 protein: CASSDRGHNQPQHF; CDR3 DNA: TGTGCCAGCAGTGACAGGGGGCACAATCAGCCCCAGCATTTT
clone size: -; J gene: TRBJ2-2; D gene: -; V gene: TRBV30; CDR3 protein: CAWSAWEIGELFF; CDR3 DNA: TGTGCCTGGAGTGCATGGGAGATCGGGGAGCTGTTTTTT
clone size: -; J gene: TRBJ1-5; D gene: -; V gene: TRBV5-1; CDR3 protein: CASSHAPQGAGNQPQHF; CDR3 DNA: TGCGCCAGCAGCCATGCCCCCCAGGGCGCCGGCAATCAGCCCCAGCATTTT